This T cell receptor (beta chain) appears in the sequencing data of a study of OX40 agonist ivuxolimab in advanced cancers. Study-level background: Ivuxolimab, which targeted the costimulatory receptor OX40 (CD134), was an agonistic, fully human IgG2 monoclonal antibody. Intravenous ivuxolimab was administered to patients every 2 weeks at six dose levels: 0.01, 0.1, 0.3, 1.5, 3 and 10 mg/kg. Among the roughly 52 dose-escalation patients, some 20 had hepatocellular carcinoma, approximately 15 melanoma, 9 renal cell carcinoma and 9 head and neck cancer. The paper describes the monotherapy dose-escalation part (N of about 47 patients) of the phase I trial of ivuxolimab. Prior anti-PD-1, anti-PD-L1 or anti-CTLA-4 therapy was permitted, and approximately 40% of dose-escalation patients had received checkpoint inhibitors. The purpose of peripheral TCRbeta sequencing was to test whether ivuxolimab changed TCR sequence diversity and led to clonal T-cell expansion. Partial responses were achieved by three dose-escalation patients, of whom one had hepatocellular carcinoma and two had cutaneous melanoma. In the dose-escalation cohort, approximately 83% of patients were male, and the mean age was roughly 56 years with a range of roughly 23 to 79. The paper as a whole reports these results and caveats: Low levels of normalized T-cell clonal expansion were also seen in some nonresponding patients. In partial responders in the 0.1-3.0 mg/kg groups, normalized peripheral clonal expansion was found to be among the lowest, especially among CD8+ T cells. Antigen specificity was not determined for the clonally expanded peripheral T cells. At doses of 0.1 to 3.0 mg/kg, clonal expansion of both CD4+ and CD8+ blood T cells was observed from baseline to week 6. After ivuxolimab, more expanded clones were found on average in CD8+ T cells than in CD4+ T cells.

CDR1 and CDR2 were assigned from the germline V gene as MNHNS and SASEGT. The CDR3 goes from the cysteine to the phenylalanine over 15 residues. Kept here is only the CDR3 DNA, which spans 45 bases and is read in frame from base 1. The V end loses 5 bases and the J end loses 6 bases, and a stretch of 16 bases separates them. To sequence the TCRbeta CDR3 region, genomic DNA was isolated from the sorted cells. TCRbeta CDR3 regions were sequenced using the immunoSEQ Assay. TCRdb obtained this table from immuneACCESS and retained in-frame rearrangements with V and J assigned. These tables miss some clones; where compared with another copy, unresolved V genes account for less than half of the shortfall, and the remainder is unexplained. This sample lists 55,000 to 70,000 clones; less than 90% were detected once. Approximately 4.5% of the sample comes from the top ten. This clone was recorded once. No cognate antigen has been identified for it. Base qualities are not at hand, and no much larger clone is one base apart.

The trial excluded patients who had a history of autoimmune disease or were on systemic immunosuppression. Peripheral blood for TCR sequencing was collected from all dose cohorts at baseline, on cycle 4 day 1, and on cycle 7 day 1. Samples came from an open-label, multicenter, first-in-human phase I dose-escalation trial of ivuxolimab. Adults with locally advanced or metastatic melanoma, renal cell, hepatocellular, or head and neck squamous cell carcinoma were enrolled in the trial. Before TCR sequencing, CD4+ T cells and CD8+ T cells were sorted from peripheral blood as separate populations. The source is an adult with an advanced solid tumor such as melanoma, head and neck, liver or kidney cancer. Sequencing was performed on CD4+ or CD8+ T cells sorted from blood, taken in a trial of the OX40 agonist ivuxolimab. The chain joins TRBV6-1 to TRBJ1-4; the D gene is perhaps TRBD1, on 5 matching bases. The CDR3 region reads CASSPRDRPYEKLFF. The DNA reads TGTGCCAGCAGTCCTCGCGACAGACCCTATGAAAAACTGTTTTTT.